A single sample is the source of the 17 T cell receptor beta chains below, sequenced in a study of shared clonotypes between healthy human individuals. Profiled with immunoSEQ multiplex PCR; TCRdb holds only in-frame clones, not every one. The data show roughly 2,300,000 clones, with less than 95% seen just once and roughly 0.34% held by the top ten. The sequencing sample was made of naive CD4+ T cells from PBMCs. Subset denoted: CD45RA+ positively selected. The receptors were gathered from a man aged 18 to 29 in good health. Some clones in this sample may be carry-over from other donors' samples.

The V gene is TRBV7-2, the J gene TRBJ2-2; 9 nucleotides align to TRBD1. Germline V gene lookup returns CDR1 SGHTA and CDR2 FQGNSA. The CDR3 length is 16 residues. V trimming: 10 bases; J trimming: 5 bases; junction bases outside the gene matches: 14. CDR3 sequence: CATKRPGTGRTGELFF. For the CDR3, the DNA is TGTGCCACCAAACGACCGGGGACAGGGCGGACCGGGGAGCTGTTTTTT.

This rearrangement joins TRBV7-2 to TRBJ2-3; TRBD2 matches 13 bases. This CDR3 comprises 16 residues. CDR1 is SGHTA, CDR2 FQGNSA, per germline. Losses at the gene ends were 2 bases for V and 6 bases for J; bases not matched to a gene: 5. CDR3 in DNA: TGTGCCAGCAGCTTACCGGGGACTAGCGGGATCGATACGCAGTATTTT. Translated: CASSLPGTSGIDTQYF.

This clone was counted between two and nine times. The CDR3 DNA follows: TGTGCCAGCCTTGCGCGGGAGCAGTACTTC. Translating it yields CASLAREQYF. V gene TRBV27 combines with J gene TRBJ2-7, with no clear D. The CDR3 is 10 residues long. Trimming stripped 8 bases from V and 7 bases from J, with 9 bases between. Germline CDR1 reads MNHEY; CDR2 reads SMNVEV (reference sequence).

The chain couples TRBV2 to TRBJ1-1, with 8 positions matching TRBD1. The germline gives CDR1 SNHLY, CDR2 FYNNEI. The length of the CDR3 is 14 residues. With V trimmed by 6 bases and J by 5 bases, 8 bases remained unmatched. CDR3: CASSLDRVGTEAFF. The CDR3 DNA sequence: TGTGCCAGCAGCCTGGACAGGGTGGGTACTGAAGCTTTCTTT.

CDR3 amino acids: CASSPRTEANYGYTF. Written as DNA, the CDR3 is TGTGCCAGCAGCCCACGGACGGAGGCTAACTATGGCTACACCTTC. The rearrangement links TRBV7-9 to TRBJ1-2; D ambiguous. Germline loops: CDR1 SEHNR, CDR2 FQNEAQ (reference sequence). Trimming pared 5 bases from V and 0 bases from J, leaving 13 bases between. This CDR3 region has 15 residues.

The V gene is TRBV6-1, the J gene TRBJ1-2, with 7 bases fitting TRBD1. The germline gives CDR1 MNHNS, CDR2 SASEGT. The CDR3 spans 14 residues. J gave up 2 bases and V 4 bases, and 4 bases lay outside the gene matches. CDR3 loop: CASSGRTGNYGYTF. The CDR3 DNA reads TGTGCCAGCAGTGGTAGGACAGGCAACTATGGCTACACCTTC.

This rearrangement joins TRBV5-4 to TRBJ2-5; D may be TRBD2 (6 bases). V was trimmed by 4 bases and J by 2 bases, leaving 12 bases between them. Germline CDR1 and CDR2: SGHNT and YYREEE (reference sequence). This CDR3 region has 14 residues. The CDR3 bases are TGTGCCAGCAGCCGGGGGTTAGGTCAAGAGACCCAGTACTTC. Translation gives CASSRGLGQETQYF.

About this clone: This CDR3 is also generated by other DNA sequences in the sample. This rearrangement joins TRBV20-1 to TRBJ2-7, with D hard to call. V shed 1 base and J shed 3 bases, with 4 bases lying between them. This CDR3 is 11 amino acids long. In germline, CDR1 is DFQATT, CDR2 SNEGSKA (reference sequence). The CDR3: CSARGDYEQYF. The DNA for the CDR3 is TGCAGTGCTAGAGGGGACTACGAGCAGTACTTC.

The J gene is TRBJ1-4, the V gene TRBV5-1, with a tentative D call TRBD1 (5 bases). The CDR3 is 15 residues long. Trimming left V 1 base short and J 8 bases short, with 15 bases between. The germline V gene encodes CDR1 SGHRS and CDR2 YFSETQ. The CDR3 loop is CASSLLGSGEEKLFF. In DNA, the CDR3 is TGCGCCAGCAGCTTGTTGGGTTCGGGGGAAGAAAAACTGTTTTTT.

The chain joins TRBV11-3 to TRBJ2-3, with 12 bases lining up with TRBD2. The CDR3 runs 17 residues. Losses at the gene ends were 4 bases for V and 0 bases for J; bases not matched to a gene: 5. The germline CDR1 and CDR2 sequences are SGHNT and YENEEA. This CDR3 reads CASSSGLAGPSTDTQYF. The CDR3 nucleotides are TGTGCCAGCAGCTCCGGACTAGCGGGGCCCAGCACAGATACGCAGTATTTT.

The chain recombines TRBV5-4 with TRBJ2-7; no clear D. The CDR3 is made up of 14 amino acids. Germline V lookup: CDR1 SGHNT, CDR2 YYREEE (reference sequence). V lost 3 bases and J 2 bases, leaving 12 bases between the germline ends. The CDR3 loop reads CASSSFSRTYEQYF. In DNA form, the CDR3 reads TGTGCCAGCAGCTCTTTCTCTAGAACCTACGAGCAGTACTTC.

This chain connects TRBV30 to TRBJ2-5; D unclear. Looked up from germline, CDR1 is GTSNPN and CDR2 is SVGIG (reference sequence). Between the trimmed V and J ends, which lost 0 bases and 1 base, there was a span of 3 bases. The CDR3 extends over 12 amino acids. Written as DNA, the CDR3 is TGTGCCTGGAGTGTGACCCAAGAGACCCAGTACTTC. Residues: CAWSVTQETQYF.

V gene TRBV7-8 combines with J gene TRBJ1-1, with D possibly matching TRBD1 (6 bases). The CDR3 has 13 residues. Per germline, CDR1 SGHVS and CDR2 FQNEAQ. V was clipped by 1 base and J by 10 bases, with 13 bases between them. CDR3 DNA: TGTGCCAGCAGCTTAGAAAAGGACAGCCCAGCTTTCTTT. It encodes CASSLEKDSPAFF.

A few counts support this clone. DNA for the CDR3: TGTGCCAGCAGTCGGCAGGCTAATGAAAAACTGTTTTTT. Translating gives CASSRQANEKLFF. The genes are TRBV7-7 and TRBJ1-4; D is unclear. V shed 6 bases and J shed 3 bases, with 8 bases lying between them. Germline lookup yields CDR1 SSHAT and CDR2 FNYEAQ (reference sequence). The CDR3 covers 13 residues.

V is TRBV2 and J is TRBJ1-4, with TRBD1 matching 7 bases. The trim removed 6 bases at V and 4 bases at J, leaving 11 bases unmatched. This CDR3 has 16 amino acids. CDR1 SNHLY and CDR2 FYNNEI come from the germline V gene. In nucleotides, the CDR3 is TGTGCCAGCAGGAGGGGGCGCGGGGGGTATAATGAAAAACTGTTTTTT. Protein sequence: CASRRGRGGYNEKLFF. Based on the CDR3 plus reference TRBV2 and TRBJ1-4, the full variable domain is EPEVTQTPSHQVTQMGQEVILRCVPISNHLYFYWYRQILGQKVEFLVSFYNNEISEKSEIFDDQFSVERPDGSNFTLKIRSTKLEDSAMYFCASRRGRGGYNEKLFFGSGTQLSVL.

As concerns this clone: The sample carries other DNA sequences with the same CDR3. The J gene is TRBJ2-1, the V gene TRBV7-3, with D possibly being TRBD2 (5 bases). Trimming removed 5 bases from V and 0 bases from J, with 11 bases in between. CDR1 is SGHTA, CDR2 FQGTGA, per germline. The CDR3 is 15 amino acids. CDR3 in amino acids: CASSPRRSSYNEQFF. As DNA, the CDR3 is TGTGCCAGCAGCCCCAGGAGGAGCTCCTACAATGAGCAGTTCTTC.

The chain combines TRBV30 with TRBJ1-5; 10 nucleotides align to TRBD1. The germline CDR1 and CDR2 sequences are GTSNPN and SVGIG (reference sequence). The junction had 7 bases not matched to a gene; V was cut back by 1 base and J by 7 bases. CDR3 length equals 15 residues. The chain's CDR3 is CAWSADRGRGQPQHF. The CDR3 nucleotides read TGTGCCTGGAGTGCCGACAGGGGGCGAGGGCAGCCCCAGCATTTT.